This section outlines one T cell receptor beta chain sequence together with its context. The data were taken from a study of cytomegalovirus exposure and HLA in healthy donors. Separate from the approximately 670-subject first cohort was the roughly 130-subject validation cohort, to which the donors belonged. Only in-frame clones appear in the TCRdb table, and some are missing; sequencing was by immunoSEQ multiplex PCR. The sample includes a few hundred thousand clones, just over 85% of them seen just once. Trimming stripped 7 bases from V and 8 bases from J, with 18 bases between. Germline V lookup: CDR1 MNHEY, CDR2 SMNVEV (reference sequence). The CDR3 spans 14 residues.

This TCR was sampled from a woman under 30 in good health and CMV-seronegative. This chain links TRBV27 with TRBJ2-1, with D perhaps matching TRBD2 (7 bases). Sequenced sample: PBMCs. CDR3 amino acids: CASTPSGGGDEQFF. In nucleotides, the CDR3 is TGTGCCAGCACCCCTTCGGGGGGCGGCGATGAGCAGTTCTTC.